These 25 T cell receptor beta chains came from one sample sequenced in a study of identical twins. TCRdb itself ran the 5' RACE reads through MiXCR, one entry per CDR3 protein. Of hundreds of thousands of distinct CDR3 sequences in the sample, about 20% were seen once. This sample was also put to use in a study of T cells expressing NK-cell markers.

The sample consisted of PBMCs. Source of these receptors: a woman aged 18 to 35 in good health.

This CDR3 reads CASGRDSHEQYF. The CDR3 nucleotides read TGTGCCAGCGGCCGGGACAGCCACGAGCAGTACTTC. The J gene is TRBJ2-7, the V gene TRBV7-3, with 7 bases matching TRBD1. The CDR3 consists of 12 residues. The V segment lost 8 bases and the J segment 5 bases; nucleotides outside the gene matches: 6. Germline V CDR1 and CDR2: SGHTA, FQGTGA.

This clonotype was counted between two and nine times. V and J are TRBV30 and TRBJ2-7; D gene uncertain. Germline CDR1 GTSNPN, CDR2 SVGIG (reference sequence). This CDR3 contains 12 residues. Trimming left V 0 bases short and J 6 bases short, with 9 bases between. CDR3 in DNA: TGTGCCTGGAGTGTAAGAAGACGCGAGCAGTACTTC. This codes for CAWSVRRREQYF. Supplemented by reference TRBV30 and TRBJ2-7, the full variable domain reads SQTIHQWPATLVQPVGSPLSLECTVEGTSNPNLYWYRQAAGRGLQLLFYSVGIGQISSEVPQNLSASRPQDRQFILSSKKLLLSDSGFYLCAWSVRRREQYFGPGTRLTVT.

This clonotype was counted ten times or more. The chain is built from TRBV7-2 and TRBJ2-5; D gene unclear. Trimming removed 4 bases from V and 5 bases from J, with 8 bases in between. Germline V gene lookup returns CDR1 SGHTA and CDR2 FQGNSA. This CDR3 has 12 amino acids. CDR3 sequence reads: CASSSDVETQYF. The CDR3 nucleotides are TGTGCCAGCAGCTCGGATGTGGAGACCCAGTACTTC.

The chain links TRBV7-3 to TRBJ2-3, with 8 bases that match TRBD2. This CDR3 has 17 amino acids. Germline CDR1 SGHTA, CDR2 FQGTGA. The V gene end was trimmed by 2 bases and the J gene end by 6 bases; junction bases not matched to a gene: 13. The CDR3 DNA reads as TGTGCCAGCAGCTTAGATGTCGAGCGGGGGCGTACCGATACGCAGTATTTT. Protein: CASSLDVERGRTDTQYF.

In its sample, this clonotype was seen a few times. The V gene is TRBV11-2, the J gene TRBJ2-1; TRBD1 matches 10 bases. The CDR3 contains 14 residues. V gave up 6 bases and J gave up 6 bases; unmatched junction bases: 5. Germline CDR1 is SGHAT and CDR2 is FQNNGV. Here the CDR3 DNA reads TGTGCCAGCAGACGGGACAGGGGCTTCAATGAGCAGTTCTTC. This sequence encodes CASRRDRGFNEQFF.

The gene calls are TRBV7-6 and TRBJ2-1; 12 nucleotides agree with TRBD2. Germline CDR1 is SGHVS and CDR2 is FNYEAQ. With V trimmed by 5 bases and J by 7 bases, 6 bases remained unmatched. There are 15 residues in the CDR3. The CDR3 DNA reads as TGTGCCAGCAGCCCACTAGCGGGGGGCAATAATGAGCAGTTCTTC. Translated: CASSPLAGGNNEQFF.

V usage is TRBV15 and J usage is TRBJ2-1; 11 bases line up with TRBD2. The V gene's germline CDR1 is LNHNV and CDR2 YYDKDF (reference sequence). The CDR3 spans 16 residues. Trimming removed 1 base from V and 7 bases from J; junction bases left unmatched: 6. The DNA for the CDR3 is TGTGCCACCAGCAGAGGGGTTAGCGGGGGGGCGAATGAGCAGTTCTTC. Amino acids: CATSRGVSGGANEQFF.

This clonotype was detected only a few times. The chain carries TRBV10-2 and TRBJ1-5; weak D call: TRBD1 (5 bases). This CDR3 is 19 amino acids long. V lost 3 bases and J 0 bases, leaving 21 bases between the germline ends. Germline loops: CDR1 WSHSY, CDR2 SAAADI. CDR3: CASSEEETRAGFSNQPQHF. CDR3 bases: TGCGCCAGCAGTGAAGAGGAGACCAGGGCGGGATTTAGCAATCAGCCCCAGCATTTT.

In this sample, this clonotype turned up a few times. The gene calls are TRBV4-1 and TRBJ2-3; D is possibly TRBD2 (5 bases). The germline V gene has CDR1 MGHRA and CDR2 YSYEKL. This CDR3 has 13 amino acids. Trimming shortened V by 0 bases and J by 5 bases, and 6 bases separated the two germline ends. CDR3 residues: CASSQEEGDTQYF. CDR3 coding DNA: TGCGCCAGCAGCCAAGAAGAGGGAGATACGCAGTATTTT.

Only a few counts were recorded for this clonotype. The chain links TRBV10-3 to TRBJ1-5; D remains unclear. V dropped 10 bases and J dropped 7 bases, with 17 bases sitting between them. CDR1 and CDR2 (germline): ENHRY, SYGVKD. This CDR3 comprises 13 residues. For the CDR3, the DNA is TGTGCCAACCTCCCCGGTGGACCCCAGCCCCAGCATTTT. Its protein product is CANLPGGPQPQHF.

The V and J genes are TRBV11-3 and TRBJ2-1; 13 bases match TRBD2. V was pared by 4 bases and J by 10 bases, with 10 bases of the junction left unmatched. Germline CDR1 is SGHNT and CDR2 is YENEEA. This CDR3 is 16 amino acids long. CDR3 residues: CASSYTLAGGPHEQFF. Here the CDR3 DNA reads TGTGCCAGCAGCTACACACTAGCGGGAGGGCCCCACGAGCAGTTCTTC. Full variable domain (rest looked up from reference TRBV11-3 and TRBJ2-1): EAGVVQSPRYKIIEKKQPVAFWCNPISGHNTLYWYLQNLGQGPELLIRYENEEAVDDSQLPKDRFSAERLKGVDSTLKIQPAELGDSAVYLCASSYTLAGGPHEQFFGPGTRLTVL.

The rearrangement links TRBV5-1 to TRBJ2-7; D may correspond to TRBD1 or TRBD2 (5 bases each). Trimming pared 0 bases from V and 6 bases from J, leaving 16 bases between. This CDR3 has 15 residues. Germline-derived CDR1 and CDR2 are SGHRS and YFSETQ. Here the CDR3 DNA reads TGCGCCAGCAGCTTGGCCCCTCCCCCGGGGACCGAGCAGTACTTC. Protein: CASSLAPPPGTEQYF.

DNA of the CDR3: TGTGCCAGCTCAAAGGGACAGTTAGGACAAGAGACCCAGTACTTC. It encodes CASSKGQLGQETQYF. This rearrangement joins TRBV18 to TRBJ2-5; 7 bases are a match to TRBD1. Losses at the gene ends were 5 bases for V and 2 bases for J; bases not matched to a gene: 8. The CDR3 covers 15 residues. Looked up from germline, CDR1 is KGHSH and CDR2 is LQKENI.

The V call is TRBV27, the J call TRBJ2-1, with 7 bases identical to TRBD2. V dropped 6 bases and J dropped 9; count of bases not matched to a gene: 17. CDR1 and CDR2 from the germline V gene are MNHEY and SMNVEV (reference sequence). CDR3 size: 16 residues. CDR3 protein: CASSPWASGTVGEQFF. The CDR3 DNA follows: TGTGCCAGCAGCCCTTGGGCAAGCGGGACGGTCGGTGAGCAGTTCTTC.

The rearrangement joins TRBV7-2 to TRBJ1-2; 8 bases map to TRBD1. Germline values: CDR1 SGHTA, CDR2 FQGNSA. V was clipped by 5 bases and J by 6 bases; unmatched bases: 8. This CDR3 is 14 amino acids long. CDR3 in amino acids: CASSQRTGINGYTF. In nucleotides, the CDR3 is TGTGCCAGCAGCCAACGGACAGGGATTAATGGCTACACCTTC. The full variable domain, rest sourced from reference TRBV7-2 and TRBJ1-2, is GAGVSQSPSNKVTEKGKDVELRCDPISGHTALYWYRQSLGQGLEFLIYFQGNSAPDKSGLPSDRFSAERTGGSVSTLTIQRTQQEDSAVYLCASSQRTGINGYTFGSGTRLTVV.

This clonotype has just a few counts. The CDR3: CATSPPAFGGGYEQYF. As DNA, the CDR3 is TGTGCCACCAGCCCCCCAGCCTTCGGGGGCGGGTACGAGCAGTACTTC. The chain combines TRBV15 with TRBJ2-7; possibly TRBD1 or TRBD2 for D (6 bases each). With 5 bases removed from V and 4 bases from J, the gap between germline ends came to 21 bases. The CDR3 runs to 16 residues. CDR1 is LNHNV, CDR2 YYDKDF, per germline (reference sequence).

In this sample, this clonotype turned up a few times. The rearrangement joins TRBV7-9 to TRBJ2-4; a possible D gene is TRBD2 (5 bases). Deletions cut 5 bases from V and 2 bases from J, with 10 bases between. The length of the CDR3 is 14 residues. CDR1 is SEHNR and CDR2 is FQNEAQ in the germline V gene (reference sequence). CDR3 DNA sequence: TGTGCCAGCAGCCCGGGAATTTCCAAAAACATTCAGTACTTC. Translation gives CASSPGISKNIQYF.

In its sample, this clonotype was seen a few times. The chain couples TRBV5-1 to TRBJ2-1; the D call may be TRBD1 or TRBD2 (5 bases each). Trimming removed 4 bases at V and 6 bases at J, with 11 bases between. Germline CDR1 SGHRS, CDR2 YFSETQ. This CDR3 is 13 amino acids long. CDR3 amino acids: CASSMGRVNEQFF. CDR3 nucleotides: TGCGCCAGCAGCATGGGACGGGTCAATGAGCAGTTCTTC.

V gene TRBV7-9 combines with J gene TRBJ2-2; 8 bases agree with TRBD2. V was clipped by 1 base and J by 4 bases; unmatched bases: 5. Germline values: CDR1 SEHNR, CDR2 FQNEAQ (reference sequence). The CDR3 runs 16 residues. The chain's CDR3 is CASSLEAGAGTGELFF. The CDR3 coding sequence is TGTGCCAGCAGCTTAGAAGCGGGAGCGGGCACCGGGGAGCTGTTTTTT.

This clonotype occurred a few times. The chain employs TRBV15 and TRBJ2-2; tentative D call: TRBD2 (5 bases). The V gene's germline CDR1 is LNHNV and CDR2 YYDKDF (reference sequence). The CDR3 totals 15 residues. Trimming removed 6 bases at V and 4 bases at J, with 15 bases between. The CDR3 nucleotides read TGTGCCACCAGACCCGAGGGTACATCCACCGGGGAGCTGTTTTTT. Protein sequence: CATRPEGTSTGELFF.

This clonotype was detected only a few times. V is TRBV6-1 and J is TRBJ2-7; maybe TRBD2 (5 bases). Germline CDR1 is MNHNS and CDR2 is SASEGT. V lost 8 bases and J lost 7, with 15 bases in between. The CDR3 runs 12 residues. The CDR3 nucleotides read TGTGCCAGCTCCGGACGGGAAGGTGAGCAGTACTTC. Translating it yields CASSGREGEQYF.

The chain carries TRBV12-3 or TRBV12-4 and TRBJ1-2, with TRBD1 matching 7 bases. The CDR3 is 13 amino acids. The V segment lost 3 bases and the J segment 7 bases; nucleotides outside the gene matches: 5. The CDR3 reads CASSLPQGVGYTF. In DNA form, the CDR3 reads TGTGCCAGCAGTTTGCCCCAGGGGGTTGGCTACACCTTC.

The V and J genes are TRBV2 and TRBJ2-3; D unclear. The CDR3 length is 14 residues. Germline CDR1 reads SNHLY; CDR2 reads FYNNEI. The germline V and J ends were trimmed by 0 bases and 3 bases, with 7 bases remaining between them. This CDR3 is CASSEAMETDTQYF. In DNA form, the CDR3 reads TGTGCCAGCAGTGAAGCGATGGAGACAGATACGCAGTATTTT.

This clonotype showed up just a few times. J is TRBJ2-1 and V is TRBV4-3; 8 bases match TRBD2. This CDR3 has 15 residues. The germline V gene has CDR1 LGHNA and CDR2 YSLEER. J lost 10 bases, V lost 0 bases, and 8 bases had no gene match. The CDR3 nucleotides read TGCGCCAGCAGCCAAGATTGGCGGGAGGCTCGGGAGCAGTTCTTC. Its protein product is CASSQDWREAREQFF.

In its sample, this clonotype was seen many times. The rearrangement uses TRBV12-3 or TRBV12-4 and TRBJ1-2, with 8 bases matching TRBD1. The ends lost 6 bases at V and 5 bases at J; junction bases unmatched: 11. This CDR3 contains 15 residues. CDR3 nucleotides: TGTGCCAGCAGACAATCTGGACAGGGCTGGTATGGCTACACCTTC. Amino acids: CASRQSGQGWYGYTF.